This T cell receptor beta chain was identified during a study of OX40 agonist ivuxolimab in advanced cancers. Clones were read by immunoSEQ multiplex PCR, and TCRdb kept only the in-frame ones, dropping some. Of about 46,000 clones listed, 88% are singletons. This clone was counted once. V was trimmed by 1 base and J by 8 bases, leaving 12 bases between them. In germline, CDR1 is SGHNT, CDR2 YYREEE (reference sequence). CDR3 length: 13 residues. The TCR sequence derives from an adult with an advanced solid tumor such as melanoma, head and neck, liver or kidney cancer. The specimen comprised CD4+ or CD8+ T cells sorted from blood, sampled in a trial of the OX40 agonist ivuxolimab. The chain combines TRBV5-4 with TRBJ1-2; D might be TRBD1 (5 bases). The CDR3 DNA follows: TGTGCCAGCAGCTTGCCCTCGGGGGACGGCTACACCTTC. This encodes CASSLPSGDGYTF.